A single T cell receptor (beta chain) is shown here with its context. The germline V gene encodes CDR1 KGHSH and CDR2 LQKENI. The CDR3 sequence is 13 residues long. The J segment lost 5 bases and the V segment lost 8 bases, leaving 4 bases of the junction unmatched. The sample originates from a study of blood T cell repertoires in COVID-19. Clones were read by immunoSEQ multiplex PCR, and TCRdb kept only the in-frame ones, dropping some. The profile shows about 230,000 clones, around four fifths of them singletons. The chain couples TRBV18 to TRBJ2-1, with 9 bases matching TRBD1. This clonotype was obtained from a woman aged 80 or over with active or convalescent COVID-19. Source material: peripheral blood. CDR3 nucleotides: TGTGCCAGCACAAGGACAGGGGACAATGAGCAGTTCTTC. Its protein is CASTRTGDNEQFF.